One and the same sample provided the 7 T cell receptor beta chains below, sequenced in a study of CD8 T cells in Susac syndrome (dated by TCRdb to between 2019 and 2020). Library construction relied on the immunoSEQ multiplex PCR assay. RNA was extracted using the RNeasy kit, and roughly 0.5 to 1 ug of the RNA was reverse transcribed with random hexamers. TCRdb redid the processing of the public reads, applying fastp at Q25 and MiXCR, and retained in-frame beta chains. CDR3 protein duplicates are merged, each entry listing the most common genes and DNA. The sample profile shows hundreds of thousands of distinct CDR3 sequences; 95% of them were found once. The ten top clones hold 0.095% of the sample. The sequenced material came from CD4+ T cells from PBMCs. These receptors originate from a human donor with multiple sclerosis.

The CDR3 protein is CSANPTGVYNEQFF. For the CDR3, the DNA is TGCAGTGCTAATCCCACGGGAGTGTACAATGAGCAGTTCTTC. V is TRBV20-1 and J is TRBJ2-1; a possible D gene is TRBD2 (6 bases). Germline V lookup: CDR1 DFQATT, CDR2 SNEGSKA (reference sequence). V was clipped by 4 bases and J by 4 bases, with 14 bases between them. The CDR3 sequence is 14 residues long.

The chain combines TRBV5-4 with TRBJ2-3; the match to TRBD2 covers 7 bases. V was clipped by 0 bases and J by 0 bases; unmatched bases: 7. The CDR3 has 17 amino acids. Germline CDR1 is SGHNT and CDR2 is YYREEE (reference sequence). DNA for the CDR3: TGTGCCAGCAGCTTGGCCCAACTAGCGCCCAGCACAGATACGCAGTATTTT. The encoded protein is CASSLAQLAPSTDTQYF. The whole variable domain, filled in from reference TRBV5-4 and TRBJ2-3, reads ETGVTQSPTHLIKTRGQQVTLRCSSQSGHNTVSWYQQALGQGPQFIFQYYREEENGRGNFPPRFSGLQFPNYSSELNVNALELDDSALYLCASSLAQLAPSTDTQYFGPGTRLTVL.

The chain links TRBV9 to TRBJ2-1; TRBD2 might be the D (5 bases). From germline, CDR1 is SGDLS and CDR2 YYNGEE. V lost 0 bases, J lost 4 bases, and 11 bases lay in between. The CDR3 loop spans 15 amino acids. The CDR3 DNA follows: TGTGCCAGCAGCGTAGAGGGAGTAGGTTACAATGAGCAGTTCTTC. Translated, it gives CASSVEGVGYNEQFF. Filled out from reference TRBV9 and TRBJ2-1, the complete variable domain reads DSGVTQTPKHLITATGQRVTLRCSPRSGDLSVYWYQQSLDQGLQFLIQYYNGEERAKGNILERFSAQQFPDLHSELNLSSLELGDSALYFCASSVEGVGYNEQFFGPGTRLTVL.

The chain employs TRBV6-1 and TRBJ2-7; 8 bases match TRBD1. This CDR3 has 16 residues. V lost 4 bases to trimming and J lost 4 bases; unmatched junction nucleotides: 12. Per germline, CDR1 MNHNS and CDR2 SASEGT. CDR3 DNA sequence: TGTGCCAGCAGTGTACCTCCGGGACAGGTTATTTACGAGCAGTACTTC. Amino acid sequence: CASSVPPGQVIYEQYF.

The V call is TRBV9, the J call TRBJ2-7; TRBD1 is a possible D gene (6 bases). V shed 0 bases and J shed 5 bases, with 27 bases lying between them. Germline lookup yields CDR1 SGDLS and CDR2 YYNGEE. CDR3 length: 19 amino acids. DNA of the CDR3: TGTGCCAGCAGCGTAGGTATCATATCCCCCCAGACAGGCGCCCACGAGCAGTACTTC. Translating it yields CASSVGIISPQTGAHEQYF.

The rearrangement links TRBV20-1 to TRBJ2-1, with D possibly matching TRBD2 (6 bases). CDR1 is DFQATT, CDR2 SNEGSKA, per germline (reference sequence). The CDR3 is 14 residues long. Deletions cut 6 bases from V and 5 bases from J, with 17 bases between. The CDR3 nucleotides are TGCAGTGCAGAGCCGGGACTGGATGACAATGAGCAGTTCTTC. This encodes CSAEPGLDDNEQFF.

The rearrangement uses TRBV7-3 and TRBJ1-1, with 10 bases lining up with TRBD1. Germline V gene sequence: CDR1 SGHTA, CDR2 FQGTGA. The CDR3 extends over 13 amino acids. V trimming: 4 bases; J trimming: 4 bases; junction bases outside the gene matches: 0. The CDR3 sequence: CASSWDRGTEAFF. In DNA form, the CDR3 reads TGTGCCAGCAGCTGGGACAGGGGCACTGAAGCTTTCTTT.